This TCR beta chain was captured by sequencing in a study of beta chain features in type 1 diabetes. Isolated RNA was reverse transcribed in full, so expressed TCRB transcripts were sequenced. The protocol was immunoSEQ multiplex PCR, while the TCRdb copy is restricted to in-frame clones and leaves out a portion. In the table there are about 320,000 clones, 14% of which are singletons. Study-level findings and limits: Patients with type 1 diabetes showed fewer VDJ junction insertions and more deletions. In cDNA sequencing, cells with high TCR expression could be over-represented. Naive, central memory and Treg TCRB repertoires appeared more alike in patients than in healthy donors.

The ends lost 5 bases at V and 15 bases at J; junction bases unmatched: 7. CDR1 is SNHLY and CDR2 is FYNNEI in the germline V gene. This CDR3 has 11 amino acids. In the case of this clone: Its specificity is unknown.

Source material: central memory CD4+ T cells from blood. The chain has TRBV2 and TRBJ2-1, with 7 bases aligning to TRBD2. The TCR originated in a man in his thirties or forties in good health. DNA for the CDR3: TGTGCCAGCAGTAGGACTAGGGTGCTGTTCTTC. This translates into CASSRTRVLFF.